These T cell receptor beta chains were read from a single sample in a study of OX40 agonist ivuxolimab in advanced cancers. Here immunoSEQ multiplex PCR was the method, and the copy in TCRdb shows in-frame clones only, minus some. In the table there are tens of thousands of clones, roughly nine tenths of which are singletons. Sequencing used CD4+ or CD8+ T cells sorted from blood, obtained in a trial of the OX40 agonist ivuxolimab. Receptors were obtained from an adult with an advanced solid tumor such as melanoma, head and neck, liver or kidney cancer. Both conserved end residues are part of each CDR3. D genes are given only for firm matches. A row's size may be missing; if present it is once, few, many or a size class.

v_gene,d_gene,j_gene,abundance,CDR3aa,CDR3nt
TRBV2,.,TRBJ2-7,.,CASKKDQGSYEQCF,TGTGCCAGCAAAAAGGACCAGGGGTCCTACGAACAGTGCTTC
TRBV27,.,TRBJ2-3,.,CASSFSGRGTDTQYF,TGTGCCAGCAGTTTCTCTGGCAGAGGAACAGATACGCAGTATTTT
TRBV29-1,TRBD1,TRBJ2-7,.,CAGGRSSYEQYF,TGCGCAGGGGGCCGGAGCTCCTACGAGCAGTACTTC
TRBV28,.,TRBJ2-4,.,CASSSRAVAKNIQYF,TGTGCCAGCAGTTCCCGGGCCGTAGCCAAAAACATTCAGTACTTC
TRBV28,.,TRBJ2-7,once,CASSFLAGLYEQYF,TGTGCCAGCAGTTTTCTGGCGGGACTCTACGAGCAGTACTTC
TRBV29-1,TRBD1,TRBJ1-2,.,CSVEGLTGTHGYTF,TGCAGCGTTGAAGGCCTGACAGGGACCCATGGCTACACCTTC
TRBV19,TRBD2,TRBJ2-1,.,CASSRTSGGYNEQFF,TGTGCCAGTAGTAGAACTAGCGGGGGGTACAATGAGCAGTTCTTC
TRBV6-1,TRBD1,TRBJ1-5,.,CASRGDRAEDQPQHF,TGTGCCAGCAGGGGGGACAGGGCAGAGGATCAGCCCCAGCATTTT
TRBV18,.,TRBJ2-7,.,CASSPPGAIYEQYF,TGTGCCAGCTCACCACCGGGGGCGATCTACGAGCAGTACTTC
TRBV5-1,TRBD1,TRBJ1-2,.,CASSLATGTGGRGGYTF,TGCGCCAGCAGCTTGGCAACCGGGACAGGGGGAAGAGGGGGCTACACCTTC
TRBV7-3,.,TRBJ2-7,.,CASSLNSGPYEQYF,TGTGCCAGCAGCTTAAATAGCGGCCCCTACGAGCAGTACTTC
TRBV19,.,TRBJ2-1,.,CASMGAGYLNEQFF,TGTGCCAGTATGGGGGCTGGCTATCTCAATGAGCAGTTCTTC
TRBV11-2,.,TRBJ1-2,once,CASSLGADYGYTF,TGTGCCAGCAGCTTAGGGGCGGATTATGGCTACACCTTC
TRBV7-9,TRBD2,TRBJ2-7,.,CASSPGGGTSGRPAGEQYF,TGTGCCAGCAGCCCGGGGGGCGGGACTAGCGGGCGCCCTGCGGGGGAGCAGTACTTC
TRBV13,.,TRBJ1-5,.,CASSLGRHSNQPQHF,TGTGCCAGCAGCTTAGGCCGACATAGCAATCAGCCCCAGCATTTT
TRBV27,.,TRBJ2-7,few,CASSPRTFGTYEQYF,TGTGCCAGCAGTCCCAGGACTTTCGGGACATACGAGCAGTACTTC
TRBV21-1,.,TRBJ2-6,.,CASSKEGSGANVLTF,TGTGCCAGCAGCAAAGAAGGCTCTGGGGCCAACGTCCTGACTTTC
TRBV28,TRBD1,TRBJ2-5,.,CASSDRGRETQYF,TGTGCCAGCAGTGACAGGGGGCGAGAGACCCAGTACTTC
TRBV7-3,.,TRBJ2-3,.,CASSFASTDTQYF,TGTGCCAGCAGCTTCGCCAGCACAGATACGCAGTATTTT
TRBV5-5,TRBD1,TRBJ2-5,.,CASSLGPGQGRETQYF,TGTGCCAGCAGCTTGGGTCCGGGACAGGGTAGGGAGACCCAGTACTTC
TRBV11-2,.,TRBJ1-1,.,CASSLVPPGGNTEAFF,TGTGCCAGCAGCTTAGTACCCCCGGGAGGGAACACTGAAGCTTTCTTT
TRBV28,.,TRBJ1-2,.,CASTSQPNYGYTF,TGTGCCAGTACTAGCCAGCCGAACTATGGCTACACCTTC
TRBV7-2,TRBD2,TRBJ2-7,.,CASTGRSGSNHEQYF,TGTGCCAGCACGGGTAGAAGCGGGAGCAACCACGAGCAGTACTTC
TRBV2,TRBD1,TRBJ1-1,.,CASGGQGMNTEAFF,TGTGCCAGCGGGGGACAGGGGATGAACACTGAAGCTTTCTTT
TRBV7-9,TRBD2,TRBJ2-1,.,CASSFLGIAGGDEQFF,TGTGCCAGCAGCTTCCTTGGGATTGCGGGAGGGGATGAGCAGTTCTTC
TRBV28,TRBD1,TRBJ2-7,.,CASSTRTGTGEQYF,TGTGCCAGCAGCACGCGGACAGGGACCGGGGAGCAGTACTTC
TRBV28,.,TRBJ1-5,.,CASSLGGGRGNQPQHF,TGTGCCAGCAGTTTAGGGGGGGGGCGCGGCAATCAGCCCCAGCATTTT
TRBV18,TRBD2,TRBJ2-3,.,CASSRGSGADTQYF,TGTGCCAGCTCAAGAGGGAGCGGGGCAGATACGCAGTATTTT
TRBV23-1,.,TRBJ1-1,.,CASSQSFGTEAFF,TGCGCCAGCAGTCAATCGTTTGGCACTGAAGCTTTCTTT
TRBV9,TRBD2,TRBJ2-7,.,CASSRYLGTSGSGSSYEQYF,TGTGCCAGCAGCCGATACCTTGGGACTAGCGGGAGCGGGAGCTCCTACGAGCAGTACTTC